A single count supports the clone carrying this TCR beta chain. Which cohort a participant joined came from the clinical history participants gave. Germline V gives CDR1 MDHEN, CDR2 SYDVKM. CDR3 length: 15 residues. The V and J ends lost 4 bases and 8 bases respectively, with 17 bases between them. The sample originates from a study of blood T cell repertoires in COVID-19. Turning to the study itself: Before being deemed recovered, Cohort 3 donors had two negative PCRs, clearance, or symptom resolution. T cells, B-cell-depleted T cells, or PBMCs provided the cDNA or gDNA that served as material.

Sequenced by immunoSEQ multiplex PCR; TCRdb stores in-frame clones only, minus some. Here the sample spans about 170,000 clones, 65% to 80% being singletons. The V and J genes are TRBV28 and TRBJ1-4; tentatively, D is TRBD1 (6 bases). The sequenced sample consisted of PBMCs or T cells enriched from blood (not recorded which). The clonotype comes from a woman aged 70-85 years in a cohort exposed to, infected with or recovered from COVID-19 (not recorded which). The CDR3 DNA reads as TGTGCCAGCAGTTCCGGCCCCGGAAGGGGGGAAAAACTGTTTTTT. Protein sequence: CASSSGPGRGEKLFF.